The source of this TCR beta chain is a study of memory CD4+ T cells and cytomegalovirus serostatus. In this sample, this clone turned up once. Study processing details: Out-of-frame sequences were removed, leaving 2 million to 2.5 million distinct TCRbeta sequences. Assay: immunoSEQ multiplex PCR; the TCRdb copy retains only in-frame clones and omits some. The V and J calls and the clone size are those of that table, but D and trimming were determined from the DNA. The sample lists about 92,000 clones; about four fifths were seen once. Germline lookup yields CDR1 SNHLY and CDR2 FYNNEI. J was trimmed by 4 bases and V by 4 bases; bases with no gene match: 6. This CDR3 comprises 14 residues. Single viable CD3+CD4+CD8-CD45RO+ cells were sorted as the memory CD4+ T cells.

The sample was memory CD4+ T cells from blood. V gene TRBV2 combines with J gene TRBJ1-2, with 7 bases matching TRBD1. The source is an adult in good health and CMV-seropositive. CDR3 residues: CASSVEGAGYGYTF. The CDR3 DNA is TGTGCCAGCAGTGTTGAGGGGGCCGGCTATGGCTACACCTTC.